The rows below give T cell receptor beta chains drawn from one sample of a study of blood T cell repertoires in COVID-19. Method: immunoSEQ multiplex PCR; TCRdb's copy keeps in-frame clones and lacks some. The table shows some 240,000 clones, with around three quarters occurring only once. The sequenced sample consisted of peripheral blood. The receptor source for this set is a woman in her seventies with acute or convalescent COVID-19. CDR3s include the opening cysteine and the closing phenylalanine or tryptophan. The D gene is left open where the match is weak. The size entry is marked missing in some rows and otherwise reads once, few, many or a size class.

length: 14; D: TRBD2; V: TRBV10-1; size: -; J: TRBJ2-1; CDR3: CASSGLAGPNEQFF; DNA: TGCGCCAGCAGTGGACTAGCGGGGCCTAATGAGCAGTTCTTC
length: 17; D: TRBD2; V: TRBV5-1; size: -; J: TRBJ2-5; CDR3: CASSYDPGGGVQETQYF; DNA: TGCGCCAGCAGCTACGACCCAGGCGGGGGGGTACAAGAGACCCAGTACTTC
length: 14; D: -; V: TRBV18; size: -; J: TRBJ2-5; CDR3: CASSPIASRETQYF; DNA: TGTGCCAGCTCACCAATCGCTAGTCGGGAGACCCAGTACTTC
length: 14; D: TRBD2; V: TRBV11-2; size: few; J: TRBJ2-1; CDR3: CASSASGGNNEQFF; DNA: TGTGCCAGCAGCGCTAGCGGGGGGAACAATGAGCAGTTCTTC
length: 15; D: -; V: TRBV30; size: -; J: TRBJ1-1; CDR3: CAWSVMLGRRTEAFF; DNA: TGTGCCTGGAGTGTAATGTTGGGGAGGAGGACTGAAGCTTTCTTT
length: 15; D: -; V: TRBV4-1; size: -; J: TRBJ1-2; CDR3: CASSPSPGGDYGYTF; DNA: TGCGCCAGCAGCCCCTCTCCCGGAGGGGACTATGGCTACACCTTC
length: 14; D: TRBD1; V: TRBV2; size: -; J: TRBJ2-7; CDR3: CASTKDRDKYEQYF; DNA: TGTGCCAGCACGAAGGACAGGGATAAGTACGAGCAGTACTTC
length: 18; D: -; V: TRBV18; size: -; J: TRBJ2-3; CDR3: CASSPPRVRVDVTDTQYF; DNA: TGTGCCAGCTCACCACCAAGGGTCAGGGTAGATGTCACAGATACGCAGTATTTT
length: 15; D: -; V: TRBV2; size: -; J: TRBJ1-5; CDR3: CASSREGGVRQPQHF; DNA: TGTGCCAGCAGTAGGGAGGGGGGGGTCCGTCAGCCCCAGCATTTT
length: 16; D: -; V: TRBV9; size: many; J: TRBJ1-6; CDR3: CASSVGDSTYNSPLHF; DNA: TGTGCCAGCAGCGTAGGTGACAGCACCTATAATTCACCCCTCCACTTT
length: 13; D: TRBD1; V: TRBV6-2/TRBV6-3; size: -; J: TRBJ2-7; CDR3: CASSYYRGTEQYF; DNA: TGTGCCAGCAGTTACTACAGGGGGACCGAGCAGTACTTC
length: 13; D: TRBD1; V: TRBV3-1/TRBV3-2; size: -; J: TRBJ1-2; CDR3: CASSPGQGRGYTF; DNA: TGTGCCAGCAGCCCCGGACAGGGGAGAGGCTACACCTTC
length: 15; D: -; V: TRBV11-2; size: -; J: TRBJ1-3; CDR3: CASSYTGSPGNTIYF; DNA: TGTGCCAGCAGCTATACAGGGTCTCCTGGAAACACCATATATTTT
length: 13; D: TRBD1; V: TRBV18; size: -; J: TRBJ2-7; CDR3: CASSPNRGYEQYF; DNA: TGTGCCAGCTCACCTAACAGGGGTTACGAGCAGTACTTC
length: 14; D: TRBD2; V: TRBV7-3; size: -; J: TRBJ2-2; CDR3: CASSFAGGAGELFF; DNA: TGTGCCAGCAGCTTTGCGGGGGGAGCCGGGGAGCTGTTTTTT
length: 15; D: -; V: TRBV6-5; size: -; J: TRBJ2-6; CDR3: CASSPPGVGANVLTF; DNA: TGTGCCAGCAGTCCCCCAGGGGTTGGGGCCAACGTCCTGACTTTC
length: 13; D: -; V: TRBV23-1; size: -; J: TRBJ2-7; CDR3: CASSPPEFYEQYF; DNA: TGCGCCAGCAGTCCTCCAGAATTCTACGAGCAGTACTTC
length: 13; D: -; V: TRBV28; size: -; J: TRBJ2-5; CDR3: CASTQGGQETQYF; DNA: TGTGCCAGCACCCAAGGGGGACAAGAGACCCAGTACTTC
length: 16; D: -; V: TRBV7-9; size: once; J: TRBJ1-3; CDR3: CASSRGSPLSGNTIYF; DNA: TGTGCCAGCAGCCGAGGGTCTCCCCTCTCTGGAAACACCATATATTTT
length: 14; D: -; V: TRBV18; size: -; J: TRBJ1-1; CDR3: CASSPSPGSTEAFF; DNA: TGTGCCAGCTCACCCTCCCCCGGGTCCACTGAAGCTTTCTTT
length: 16; D: TRBD1; V: TRBV24-1; size: -; J: TRBJ2-1; CDR3: CATSAASGTGENEQFF; DNA: TGTGCCACCAGTGCAGCCTCCGGGACAGGGGAGAATGAGCAGTTCTTC
length: 16; D: -; V: TRBV2; size: -; J: TRBJ2-1; CDR3: CASSEAEVPTYNEQFF; DNA: TGTGCCAGCAGTGAAGCGGAGGTCCCCACCTACAATGAGCAGTTCTTC
length: 14; D: TRBD1; V: TRBV5-1; size: -; J: TRBJ1-5; CDR3: CASSSGQGDGPQHF; DNA: TGCGCCAGCAGCTCGGGACAGGGTGATGGGCCCCAGCATTTT
length: 12; D: TRBD1; V: TRBV28; size: -; J: TRBJ2-2; CDR3: CASQGVTGELFF; DNA: TGTGCCAGCCAGGGGGTCACCGGGGAGCTGTTTTTT
length: 15; D: TRBD1; V: TRBV27; size: -; J: TRBJ1-4; CDR3: CASRLGRTGDEKLFF; DNA: TGTGCCAGCAGGTTAGGTAGGACAGGGGATGAAAAACTGTTTTTT
length: 13; D: TRBD1; V: TRBV18; size: -; J: TRBJ1-2; CDR3: CASFPGQGHGYTF; DNA: TGTGCCAGCTTCCCGGGACAGGGACATGGCTACACCTTC
length: 16; D: TRBD2; V: TRBV9; size: -; J: TRBJ2-2; CDR3: CASSSGLAGTSGELFF; DNA: TGTGCCAGCAGCTCCGGACTAGCGGGGACATCCGGGGAGCTGTTTTTT
length: 13; D: TRBD1; V: TRBV5-1; size: -; J: TRBJ1-4; CDR3: CASSLEGRDRGLF; DNA: TGCGCCAGCAGCTTGGAAGGCCGGGACAGAGGACTTTTT